This passage covers 19 T cell receptor beta chains from one sample sequenced in a study of T cells after yellow fever vaccination. TCRdb redid the calling of the 5' RACE reads with MiXCR, one entry per CDR3 protein. The repertoire holds about 63,000 distinct CDR3 sequences, with roughly 7.4% as singletons. The starting material was CD8+ T cells sorted from PBMCs, obtained 15 days after the yellow fever booster vaccination. The receptors here all came from a man in his thirties or forties who received the YFV17D yellow fever vaccine.

This clonotype was seen many times. This rearrangement joins TRBV30 to TRBJ2-6, with D perhaps matching TRBD1 or TRBD2 (6 bases each). The ends were cut back, 2 bases at V and 4 bases at J, with 9 bases in the middle. The germline V gene has CDR1 GTSNPN and CDR2 SVGIG (reference sequence). The CDR3 has 14 residues. The CDR3 DNA reads TGTGCCTGGAGTCCGGGGGCCGGGGCCAACGTCCTGACTTTC. It codes for CAWSPGAGANVLTF.

Ten or more counts support this clonotype. The chain combines TRBV7-9 with TRBJ2-7, with D possibly matching TRBD2 (5 bases). Germline V gene data show CDR1 as SEHNR and CDR2 as FQNEAQ (reference sequence). This CDR3 is built from 13 residues. The ends were cut back, 4 bases at V and 5 bases at J, with 12 bases in the middle. CDR3 region: CASSSSGSHEQYF. CDR3 DNA sequence: TGTGCCAGCAGCTCCTCGGGGTCCCACGAGCAGTACTTC. Combining the CDR3 with reference TRBV7-9 and TRBJ2-7 gives the whole variable domain DTGVSQNPRHKITKRGQNVTFRCDPISEHNRLYWYRQTLGQGPEFLTYFQNEAQLEKSRLLSDRFSAERPKGSFSTLEIQRTEQGDSAMYLCASSSSGSHEQYFGPGTRLTVT.

In its sample, this clonotype was seen many times. The gene calls are TRBV5-1 and TRBJ2-1; D is unclear. There are 12 residues in the CDR3. Germline V lookup: CDR1 SGHRS, CDR2 YFSETQ. Trimming took off 9 bases at V and 8 bases at J, with 15 bases between the two ends. The CDR3 region has the DNA TGCGCCAAATCGCCACGCATCGATGAGCAGTTCTTC. Its protein product is CAKSPRIDEQFF.

On this clonotype: This may stem from a read error, because a much larger clone lies one nucleotide away. This chain joins TRBV28 and TRBJ1-4; no reliable D call. V gave up 7 bases and J gave up 10 bases, with 19 bases separating them. Germline V gene sequence: CDR1 MDHEN, CDR2 SYDVKM. CDR3 length: 14 residues. CDR3 in DNA: TGTGCCAGCAAAGCAGTACCTCTATTTGGAAAACTGTTTTTT. This codes for CASKAVPLFGKLFF.

Ten or more counts support this clonotype. The V and J genes are TRBV7-9 and TRBJ2-1; D is unresolved. Trimming shortened V by 3 bases and J by 7 bases, and 4 bases separated the two germline ends. The V gene's germline CDR1 is SEHNR and CDR2 FQNEAQ (reference sequence). The CDR3 spans 11 residues. CDR3 residues: CASSFKNEQFF. In DNA, the CDR3 is TGTGCCAGCAGCTTTAAGAATGAGCAGTTCTTC.

In this sample, this clonotype turned up many times. The chain employs TRBV25-1 and TRBJ2-7; D tentatively reads TRBD1 or TRBD2 (5 bases each). The CDR3 consists of 12 residues. Trimming removed 7 bases from V and 5 bases from J, with 12 bases in between. Germline CDR1 and CDR2: MGHDK and SYGVNS. CDR3 nucleotides: TGTGCCAGCACCGGCTGGGGGAACGAGCAGTACTTC. This codes for CASTGWGNEQYF.

Concerning this clonotype: Just one base apart from a much larger clone, this may be a read error. The chain links TRBV2 to TRBJ2-7; D is ambiguous. The CDR3 sequence is 14 residues long. The V gene lost 4 bases and the J gene lost 2 bases, with 12 bases spanning the gap. CDR1 is SNHLY and CDR2 is FYNNEI in the germline V gene. Here the CDR3 reads CASSGSYLAYEQYF. CDR3 sequence (DNA): TGTGCCAGCAGTGGCTCCTATCTGGCCTACGAGCAGTACTTC.

This clonotype was detected ten times or more. The J gene is TRBJ2-1, the V gene TRBV20-1; a weak D match, TRBD2 (6 bases). This CDR3 comprises 15 residues. V shed 3 bases and J shed 0 bases, with 12 bases lying between them. CDR1 is DFQATT and CDR2 is SNEGSKA in the germline V gene (reference sequence). CDR3 coding DNA: TGCAGTGCTAGGGGAGGCGGGAACTCCTACAATGAGCAGTTCTTC. This translates into CSARGGGNSYNEQFF.

This clonotype was observed many times. The CDR3 region has the DNA TGTGCCAGCTCACCTTCAGGGGCCCTTAACTATGGCTACACCTTC. It encodes CASSPSGALNYGYTF. The V gene is TRBV18, the J gene TRBJ1-2; TRBD1 might be the D (6 bases). Trimming took off 3 bases at V and 1 base at J, with 12 bases between the two ends. CDR1 and CDR2 (germline): KGHSH, LQKENI. The CDR3 covers 15 residues. Complete variable domain (other parts from reference TRBV18 and TRBJ1-2): NAGVMQNPRHLVRRRGQEARLRCSPMKGHSHVYWYRQLPEEGLKFMVYLQKENIIDESGMPKERFSAEFPKEGPSILRIQQVVRGDSAAYFCASSPSGALNYGYTFGSGTRLTVV.

This clonotype was seen a handful of times. The V gene is TRBV4-3, the J gene TRBJ1-6; D perhaps matches TRBD1 (6 bases). The germline V and J ends were trimmed by 5 bases and 7 bases, with 9 bases remaining between them. The CDR3 covers 13 residues. The germline CDR1 and CDR2 sequences are LGHNA and YSLEER. The CDR3 region has the DNA TGCGCCAGCAGCAACCAGGGGAATTCACCCCTCCACTTT. It translates to CASSNQGNSPLHF.

The gene calls are TRBV7-8 and TRBJ1-3; 8 nucleotides agree with TRBD1. V dropped 4 bases and J dropped 7; count of bases not matched to a gene: 6. CDR1 SGHVS and CDR2 FQNEAQ come from the germline V gene. The CDR3 is 14 amino acids. The CDR3 DNA sequence: TGTGCCAGCAGCTCACCGACAGGGGAGAACACCATATATTTT. Its translation: CASSSPTGENTIYF.

This clonotype was seen repeatedly, ten times or more. The chain carries TRBV20-1 and TRBJ2-7, with 9 nucleotides matching TRBD2. The CDR3 covers 16 residues. From germline, CDR1 is DFQATT and CDR2 SNEGSKA (reference sequence). After removal of 3 bases from V and 2 bases from J, the junction contained 11 bases not matched to a gene. The chain's CDR3 is CSARTSGLTKTYEQYF. CDR3 in DNA: TGCAGTGCTAGGACTAGCGGACTAACCAAAACCTACGAGCAGTACTTC.

This clonotype was observed at least ten times. The chain uses TRBV5-1 and TRBJ2-2; a weak D match, TRBD2 (6 bases). Trimming shortened V by 0 bases and J by 4 bases, and 10 bases separated the two germline ends. The germline gives CDR1 SGHRS, CDR2 YFSETQ. The CDR3 has 15 residues. DNA for the CDR3: TGCGCCAGCAGCTTGGAGCCCGGGAGCACCGGGGAGCTGTTTTTT. Translating it yields CASSLEPGSTGELFF.

This clonotype was counted many times. V and J are TRBV15 and TRBJ2-2; 8 bases agree with TRBD1. The CDR3 is made up of 14 amino acids. The germline gives CDR1 LNHNV, CDR2 YYDKDF (reference sequence). V gave up 0 bases and J gave up 6 bases; unmatched junction bases: 0. CDR3 sequence reads: CATSRDRGPGELFF. The CDR3 DNA reads TGTGCCACCAGCAGAGACAGGGGGCCCGGGGAGCTGTTTTTT.

There are many counts of this clonotype. The rearrangement links TRBV28 to TRBJ2-7, with D unresolved. Germline CDR1 reads MDHEN; CDR2 reads SYDVKM. This CDR3 region has 13 residues. The V end lost 4 bases, the J end lost 4 bases, and 11 bases lay between the germline ends. The CDR3: CASSSPAHYEQYF. The CDR3 DNA reads as TGTGCCAGCAGTTCCCCCGCCCATTACGAGCAGTACTTC.

This clonotype was seen repeatedly, ten times or more. This CDR3 is CASSRTGYDGRHYEQYF. The CDR3 nucleotides are TGCGCCAGCAGCAGGACAGGGTACGACGGGAGACACTACGAGCAGTACTTC. This rearrangement joins TRBV5-1 to TRBJ2-7; 8 bases line up with TRBD1. Germline loops: CDR1 SGHRS, CDR2 YFSETQ. V dropped 4 bases and J dropped 3; count of bases not matched to a gene: 15. This CDR3 region has 17 residues.

Points on this clonotype: The CDR3 carries no conserved terminal phenylalanine or tryptophan, so it likely arises from a read error. The chain links TRBV12-3 or TRBV12-4 to TRBJ2-3; D gene unclear. The CDR3 is made up of 11 amino acids. Deletions cut 3 bases from V and 2 bases from J, with 0 bases between. CDR3 sequence: CASSFTDTQYL. The CDR3 coding sequence is TGTGCCAGCAGTTTCACAGATACGCAGTATCTT.

This clonotype was seen ten or more times. The genes are TRBV20-1 and TRBJ2-7; D may be TRBD1 (5 bases). This CDR3 has 15 residues. The germline gives CDR1 DFQATT, CDR2 SNEGSKA (reference sequence). V was shortened by 6 bases and J by 3 bases, with 21 bases between the two germline ends. The CDR3: CSALSPDSFLYEQYF. In DNA form, the CDR3 reads TGCAGTGCCTTGTCACCCGACAGCTTTCTCTACGAGCAGTACTTC.

The sample holds many counts of this clonotype. This sequence joins TRBV10-3 and TRBJ2-7; TRBD2 aligns across 8 bases. The CDR3 length is 14 residues. In germline, CDR1 is ENHRY, CDR2 SYGVKD. Losses at the gene ends were 3 bases for V and 7 bases for J; bases not matched to a gene: 8. In nucleotides, the CDR3 is TGTGCCATCAGTGAACGCAGCGGGAGAGGTGAGCAGTACTTC. It yields the protein CAISERSGRGEQYF.